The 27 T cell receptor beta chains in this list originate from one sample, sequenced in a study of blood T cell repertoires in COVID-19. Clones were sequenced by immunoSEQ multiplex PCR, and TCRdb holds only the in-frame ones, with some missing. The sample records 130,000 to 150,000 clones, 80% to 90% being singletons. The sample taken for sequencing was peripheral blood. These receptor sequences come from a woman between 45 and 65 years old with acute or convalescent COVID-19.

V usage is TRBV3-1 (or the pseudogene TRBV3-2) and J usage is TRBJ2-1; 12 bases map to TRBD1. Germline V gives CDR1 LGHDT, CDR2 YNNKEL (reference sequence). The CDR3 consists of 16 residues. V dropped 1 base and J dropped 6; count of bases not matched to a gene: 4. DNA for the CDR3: TGTGCCAGCAGCCAAGTAAAGGGACAGGGGGCCAATGAGCAGTTCTTC. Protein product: CASSQVKGQGANEQFF.

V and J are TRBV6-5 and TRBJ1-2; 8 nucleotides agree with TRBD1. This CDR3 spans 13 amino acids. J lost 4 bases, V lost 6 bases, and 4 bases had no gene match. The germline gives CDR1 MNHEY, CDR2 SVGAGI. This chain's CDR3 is CASSLGQVYGYTF. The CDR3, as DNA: TGTGCCAGCAGCCTGGGACAGGTCTATGGCTACACCTTC.

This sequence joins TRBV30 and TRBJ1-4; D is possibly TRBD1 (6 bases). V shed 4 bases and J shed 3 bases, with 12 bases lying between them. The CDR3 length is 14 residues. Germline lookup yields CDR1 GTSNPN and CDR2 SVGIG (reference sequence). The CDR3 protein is CAWNSGTSNEKLFF. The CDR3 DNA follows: TGTGCCTGGAACTCTGGGACATCTAATGAAAAACTGTTTTTT.

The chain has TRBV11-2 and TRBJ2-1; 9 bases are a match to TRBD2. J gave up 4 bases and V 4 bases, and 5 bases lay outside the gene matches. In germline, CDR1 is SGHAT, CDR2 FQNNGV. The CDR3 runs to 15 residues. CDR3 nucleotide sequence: TGTGCCAGCAGCTCGACTAGCGGAGGTTACAATGAGCAGTTCTTC. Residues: CASSSTSGGYNEQFF.

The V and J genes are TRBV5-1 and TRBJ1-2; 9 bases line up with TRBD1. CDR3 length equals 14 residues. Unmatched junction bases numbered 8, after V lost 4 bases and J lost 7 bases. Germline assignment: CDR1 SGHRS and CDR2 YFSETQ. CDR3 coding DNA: TGCGCCAGCAGCCTGGGACAGGGTCCTCGTGGCTACACCTTC. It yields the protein CASSLGQGPRGYTF.

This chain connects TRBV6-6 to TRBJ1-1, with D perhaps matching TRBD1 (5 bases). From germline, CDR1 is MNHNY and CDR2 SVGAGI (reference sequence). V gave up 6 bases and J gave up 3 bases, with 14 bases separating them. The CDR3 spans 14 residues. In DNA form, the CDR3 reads TGTGCCAGCAGACCATCGACAGTCTACACTGAAGCTTTCTTT. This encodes CASRPSTVYTEAFF.

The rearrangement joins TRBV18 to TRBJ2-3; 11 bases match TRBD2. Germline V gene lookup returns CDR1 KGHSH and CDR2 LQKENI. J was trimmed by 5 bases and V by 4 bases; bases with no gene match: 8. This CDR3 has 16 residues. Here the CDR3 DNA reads TGTGCCAGCTCACGTTGGCTAGCGGGAGGAGAAGATACGCAGTATTTT. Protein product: CASSRWLAGGEDTQYF.

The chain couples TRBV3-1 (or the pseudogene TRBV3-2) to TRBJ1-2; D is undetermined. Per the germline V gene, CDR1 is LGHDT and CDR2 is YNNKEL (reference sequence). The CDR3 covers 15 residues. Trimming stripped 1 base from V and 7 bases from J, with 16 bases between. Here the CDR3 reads CASSQAAGLFGGYTF. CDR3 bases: TGTGCCAGCAGCCAAGCAGCAGGCCTCTTCGGTGGCTACACCTTC.

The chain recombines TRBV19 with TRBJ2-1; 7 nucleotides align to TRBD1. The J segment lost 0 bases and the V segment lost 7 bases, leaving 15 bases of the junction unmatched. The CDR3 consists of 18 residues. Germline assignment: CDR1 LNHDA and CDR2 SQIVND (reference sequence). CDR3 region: CASKSTGVGRVSYNEQFF. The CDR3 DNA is TGTGCCAGTAAATCTACAGGGGTCGGTCGGGTCTCCTACAATGAGCAGTTCTTC.

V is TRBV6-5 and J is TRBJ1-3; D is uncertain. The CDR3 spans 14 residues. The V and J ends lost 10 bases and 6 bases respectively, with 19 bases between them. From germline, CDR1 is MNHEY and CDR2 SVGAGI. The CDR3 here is CATSSRVFENTIYF. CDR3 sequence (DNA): TGTGCCACCAGCTCTCGGGTGTTTGAAAACACCATATATTTT.

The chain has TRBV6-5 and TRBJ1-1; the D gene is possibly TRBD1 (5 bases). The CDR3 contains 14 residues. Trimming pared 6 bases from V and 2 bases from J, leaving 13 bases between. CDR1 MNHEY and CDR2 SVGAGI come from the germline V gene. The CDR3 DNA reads TGTGCCAGCAGGTCAGGGTGGGCAAACACTGAAGCTTTCTTT. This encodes CASRSGWANTEAFF.

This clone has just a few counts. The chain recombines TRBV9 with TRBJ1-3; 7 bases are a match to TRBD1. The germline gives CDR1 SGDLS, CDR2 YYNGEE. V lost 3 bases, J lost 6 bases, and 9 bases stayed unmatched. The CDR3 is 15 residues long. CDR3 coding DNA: TGTGCCAGCAGCGCCCCGGGACAGCCTTTAAACACCATATATTTT. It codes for CASSAPGQPLNTIYF. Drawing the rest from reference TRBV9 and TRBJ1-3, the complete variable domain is DSGVTQTPKHLITATGQRVTLRCSPRSGDLSVYWYQQSLDQGLQFLIQYYNGEERAKGNILERFSAQQFPDLHSELNLSSLELGDSALYFCASSAPGQPLNTIYFGEGSWLTVV.

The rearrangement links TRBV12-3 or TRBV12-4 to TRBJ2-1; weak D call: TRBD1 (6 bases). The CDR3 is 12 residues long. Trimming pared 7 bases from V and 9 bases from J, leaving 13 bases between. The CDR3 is CASTLGAVEQFF. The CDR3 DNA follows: TGTGCCAGCACCCTGGGGGCGGTTGAGCAGTTCTTC.

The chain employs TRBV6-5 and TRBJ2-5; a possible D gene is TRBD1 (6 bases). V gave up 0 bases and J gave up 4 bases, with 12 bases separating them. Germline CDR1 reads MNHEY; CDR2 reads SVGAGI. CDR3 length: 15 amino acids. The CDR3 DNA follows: TGTGCCAGCAGTTACTCGATAATACAGGGAGAGACCCAGTACTTC. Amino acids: CASSYSIIQGETQYF.

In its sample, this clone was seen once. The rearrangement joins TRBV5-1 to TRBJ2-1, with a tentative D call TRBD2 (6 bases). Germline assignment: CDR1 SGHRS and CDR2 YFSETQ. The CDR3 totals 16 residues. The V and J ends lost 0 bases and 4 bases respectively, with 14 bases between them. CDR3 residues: CASSLVSSGIYNEQFF. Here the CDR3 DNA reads TGCGCCAGCAGCTTGGTGAGTAGCGGAATTTACAATGAGCAGTTCTTC.

The chain's CDR3 is CASSSRTPAGYGYTF. As DNA, the CDR3 is TGTGCCAGCAGTTCGCGGACCCCGGCGGGCTATGGCTACACCTTC. The chain links TRBV6-6 to TRBJ1-2; no clear D gene. Trimming left V 4 bases short and J 4 bases short, with 16 bases between. The CDR3 spans 15 residues. From germline, CDR1 is MNHNY and CDR2 SVGAGI (reference sequence).

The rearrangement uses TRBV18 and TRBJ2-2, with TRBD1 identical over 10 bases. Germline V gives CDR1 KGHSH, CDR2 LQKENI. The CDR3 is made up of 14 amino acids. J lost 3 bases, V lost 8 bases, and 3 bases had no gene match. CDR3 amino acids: CASQGQGHTGELFF. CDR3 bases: TGTGCCAGCCAGGGACAGGGGCACACCGGGGAGCTGTTTTTT.

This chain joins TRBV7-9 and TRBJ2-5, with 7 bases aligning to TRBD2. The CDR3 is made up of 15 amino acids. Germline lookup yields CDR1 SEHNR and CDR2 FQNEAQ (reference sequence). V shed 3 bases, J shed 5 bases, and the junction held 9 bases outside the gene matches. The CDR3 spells CASSLGRLGGETQYF. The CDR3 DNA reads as TGTGCCAGCAGCTTGGGTAGACTCGGGGGGGAGACCCAGTACTTC.

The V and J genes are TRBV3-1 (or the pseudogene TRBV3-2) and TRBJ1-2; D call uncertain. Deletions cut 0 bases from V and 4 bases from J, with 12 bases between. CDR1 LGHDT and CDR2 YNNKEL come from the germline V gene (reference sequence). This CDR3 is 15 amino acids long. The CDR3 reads CASSQDHGAGYGYTF. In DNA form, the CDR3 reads TGTGCCAGCAGCCAAGATCATGGTGCGGGCTATGGCTACACCTTC.

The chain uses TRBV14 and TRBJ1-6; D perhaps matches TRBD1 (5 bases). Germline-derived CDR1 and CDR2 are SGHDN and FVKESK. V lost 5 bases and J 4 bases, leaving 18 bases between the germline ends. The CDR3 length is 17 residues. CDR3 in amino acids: CASSSRGWGVYNSPLHF. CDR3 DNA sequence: TGTGCCAGCAGCTCCCGGGGTTGGGGGGTTTATAATTCACCCCTCCACTTT.

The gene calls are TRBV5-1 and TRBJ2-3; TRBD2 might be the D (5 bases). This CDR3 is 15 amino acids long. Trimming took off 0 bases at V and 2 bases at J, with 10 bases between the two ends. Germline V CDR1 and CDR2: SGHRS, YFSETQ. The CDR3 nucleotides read TGCGCCAGCAGCTTGGGTCCAGCGGCCACAGATACGCAGTATTTT. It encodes CASSLGPAATDTQYF.

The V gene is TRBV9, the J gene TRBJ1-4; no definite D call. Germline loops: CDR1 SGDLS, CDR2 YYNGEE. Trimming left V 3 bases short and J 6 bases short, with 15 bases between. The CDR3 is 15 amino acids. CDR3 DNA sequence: TGTGCCAGCAGCGCCCGATCCGGCGGTTATGAAAAACTGTTTTTT. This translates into CASSARSGGYEKLFF.

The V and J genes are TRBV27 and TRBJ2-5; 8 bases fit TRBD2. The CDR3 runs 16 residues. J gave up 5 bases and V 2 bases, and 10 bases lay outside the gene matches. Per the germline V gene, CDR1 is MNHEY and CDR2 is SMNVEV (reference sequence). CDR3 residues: CASSLGPGGPRETQYF. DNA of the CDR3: TGTGCCAGCAGTTTAGGGCCGGGGGGGCCGAGGGAGACCCAGTACTTC.

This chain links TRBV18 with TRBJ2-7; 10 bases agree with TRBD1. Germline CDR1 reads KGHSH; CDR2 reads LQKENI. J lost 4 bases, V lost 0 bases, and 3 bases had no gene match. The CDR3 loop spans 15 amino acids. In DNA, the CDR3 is TGTGCCAGCTCACCACCGGGACAGGGGACGTACGAGCAGTACTTC. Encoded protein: CASSPPGQGTYEQYF.

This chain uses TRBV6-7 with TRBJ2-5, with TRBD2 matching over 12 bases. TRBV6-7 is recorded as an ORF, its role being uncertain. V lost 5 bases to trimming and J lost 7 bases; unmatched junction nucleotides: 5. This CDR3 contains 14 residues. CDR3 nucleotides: TGTGCCAGCAGTGCTACGGGACTAGCGGGGACCCAGTACTTC. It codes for CASSATGLAGTQYF.

The CDR3 loop is CASSLSDGGYYGYTF. The CDR3 DNA reads TGTGCCAGCAGTTTATCGGACGGAGGATACTATGGCTACACCTTC. The chain employs TRBV27 and TRBJ1-2; D unresolved. With 0 bases removed from V and 3 bases from J, the gap between germline ends came to 11 bases. The CDR3 contains 15 residues. CDR1 is MNHEY, CDR2 SMNVEV, per germline (reference sequence).

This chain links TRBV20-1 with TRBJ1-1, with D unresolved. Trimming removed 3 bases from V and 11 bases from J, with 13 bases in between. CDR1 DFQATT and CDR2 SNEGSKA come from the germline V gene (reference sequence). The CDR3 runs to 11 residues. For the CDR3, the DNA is TGCAGTGCTAGTATGACTCTCAAGGCTTTCTTT. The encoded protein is CSASMTLKAFF.